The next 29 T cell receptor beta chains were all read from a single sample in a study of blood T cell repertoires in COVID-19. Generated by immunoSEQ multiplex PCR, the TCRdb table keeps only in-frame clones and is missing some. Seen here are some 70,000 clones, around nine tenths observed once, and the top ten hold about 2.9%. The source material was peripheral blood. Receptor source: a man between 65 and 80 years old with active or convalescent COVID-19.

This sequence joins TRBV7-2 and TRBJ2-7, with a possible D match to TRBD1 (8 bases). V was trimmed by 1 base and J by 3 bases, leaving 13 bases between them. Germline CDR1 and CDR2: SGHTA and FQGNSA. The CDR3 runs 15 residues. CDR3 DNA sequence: TGTGCCAGCAGCTTAGTACAGGGGGGGCACTACGAGCAGTACTTC. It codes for CASSLVQGGHYEQYF.

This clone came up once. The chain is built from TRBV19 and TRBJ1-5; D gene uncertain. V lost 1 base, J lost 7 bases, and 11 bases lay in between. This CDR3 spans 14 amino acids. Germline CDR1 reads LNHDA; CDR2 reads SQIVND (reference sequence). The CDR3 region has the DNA TGTGCCAGTAGTATAGGGAGGTTCGAACAGCCCCAGCATTTT. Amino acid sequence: CASSIGRFEQPQHF.

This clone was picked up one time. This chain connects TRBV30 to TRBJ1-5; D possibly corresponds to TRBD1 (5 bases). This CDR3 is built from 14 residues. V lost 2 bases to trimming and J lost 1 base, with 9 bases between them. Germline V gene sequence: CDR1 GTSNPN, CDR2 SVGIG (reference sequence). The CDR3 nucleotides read TGTGCCTGGAGTAGGGGAGGGAGCAATCAGCCCCAGCATTTT. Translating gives CAWSRGGSNQPQHF.

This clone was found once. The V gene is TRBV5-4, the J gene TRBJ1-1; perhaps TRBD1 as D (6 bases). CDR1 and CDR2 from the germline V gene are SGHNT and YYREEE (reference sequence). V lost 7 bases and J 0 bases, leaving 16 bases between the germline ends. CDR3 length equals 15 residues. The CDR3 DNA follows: TGTGCCAGCTTCTTGGAGGGGGTCTTGAACACTGAAGCTTTCTTT. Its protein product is CASFLEGVLNTEAFF.

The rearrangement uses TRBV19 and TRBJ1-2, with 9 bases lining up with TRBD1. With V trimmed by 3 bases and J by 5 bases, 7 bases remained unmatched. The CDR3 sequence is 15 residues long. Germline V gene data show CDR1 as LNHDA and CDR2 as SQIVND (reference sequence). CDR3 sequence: CASSIRGQGTYGYTF. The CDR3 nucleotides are TGTGCCAGTAGTATCCGCGGACAGGGGACGTATGGCTACACCTTC.

The CDR3 reads CASSLSGGSYNEQFF. CDR3 sequence (DNA): TGTGCCAGCAGCTTATCGGGGGGTTCCTACAATGAGCAGTTCTTC. The genes are TRBV7-3 and TRBJ2-1; 7 positions match TRBD2. The CDR3 runs to 15 residues. Germline lookup yields CDR1 SGHTA and CDR2 FQGTGA. Trimming at V came to 2 bases and at J to 1 base, leaving 2 bases not matched to a gene.

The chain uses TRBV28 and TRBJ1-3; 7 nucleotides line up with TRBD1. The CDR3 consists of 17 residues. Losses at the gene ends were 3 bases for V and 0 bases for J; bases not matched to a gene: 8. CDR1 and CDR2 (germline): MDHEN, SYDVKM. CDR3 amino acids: CASSFEGDSHSGNTIYF. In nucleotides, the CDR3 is TGTGCCAGCAGTTTCGAAGGGGACAGCCACTCTGGAAACACCATATATTTT.

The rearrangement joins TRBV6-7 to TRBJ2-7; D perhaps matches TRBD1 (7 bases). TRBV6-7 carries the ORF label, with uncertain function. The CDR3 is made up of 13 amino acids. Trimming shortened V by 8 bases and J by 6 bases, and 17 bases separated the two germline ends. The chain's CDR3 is CASFDREDSEQYF. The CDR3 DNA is TGTGCCAGCTTCGACAGGGAGGACAGCGAGCAGTACTTC.

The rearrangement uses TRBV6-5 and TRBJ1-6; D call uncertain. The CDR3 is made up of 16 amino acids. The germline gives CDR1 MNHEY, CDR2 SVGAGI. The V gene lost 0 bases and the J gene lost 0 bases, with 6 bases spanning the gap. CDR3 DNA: TGTGCCAGCAGTTACTCGTCGAGCTCCTATAATTCACCCCTCCACTTT. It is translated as CASSYSSSSYNSPLHF.

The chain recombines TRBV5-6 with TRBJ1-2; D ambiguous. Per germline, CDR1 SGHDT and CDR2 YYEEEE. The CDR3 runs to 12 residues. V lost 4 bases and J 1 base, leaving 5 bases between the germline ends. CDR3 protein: CASSPRNYGYTF. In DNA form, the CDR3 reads TGTGCCAGCAGCCCCCGTAACTATGGCTACACCTTC.

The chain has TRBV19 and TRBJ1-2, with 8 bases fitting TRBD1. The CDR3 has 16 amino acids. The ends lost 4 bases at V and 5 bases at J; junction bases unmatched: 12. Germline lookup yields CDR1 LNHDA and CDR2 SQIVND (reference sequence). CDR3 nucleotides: TGTGCCAGTAGTAGCGGACAGGGAGCGGGCCTTTATGGCTACACCTTC. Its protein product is CASSSGQGAGLYGYTF.

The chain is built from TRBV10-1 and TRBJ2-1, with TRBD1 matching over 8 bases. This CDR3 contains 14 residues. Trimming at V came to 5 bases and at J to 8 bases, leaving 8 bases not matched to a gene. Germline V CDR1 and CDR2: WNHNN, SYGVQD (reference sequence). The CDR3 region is CASSSDRAVHEQFF. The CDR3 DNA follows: TGCGCCAGCAGTTCGGACAGGGCAGTGCATGAGCAGTTCTTC.

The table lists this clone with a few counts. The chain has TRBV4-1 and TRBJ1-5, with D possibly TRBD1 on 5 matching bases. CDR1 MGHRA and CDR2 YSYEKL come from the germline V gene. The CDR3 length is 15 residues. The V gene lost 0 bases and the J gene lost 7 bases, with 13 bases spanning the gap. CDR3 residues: CASSQDSGFRQPQHF. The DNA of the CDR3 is TGCGCCAGCAGCCAAGATTCAGGGTTCCGACAGCCCCAGCATTTT.

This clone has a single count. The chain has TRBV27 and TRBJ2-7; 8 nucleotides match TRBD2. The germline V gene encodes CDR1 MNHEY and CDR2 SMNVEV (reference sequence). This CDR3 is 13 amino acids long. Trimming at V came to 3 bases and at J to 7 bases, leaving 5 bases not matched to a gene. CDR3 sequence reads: CASSFLAGGEQYF. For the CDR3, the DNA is TGTGCCAGCAGTTTTCTGGCGGGGGGAGAGCAGTACTTC.

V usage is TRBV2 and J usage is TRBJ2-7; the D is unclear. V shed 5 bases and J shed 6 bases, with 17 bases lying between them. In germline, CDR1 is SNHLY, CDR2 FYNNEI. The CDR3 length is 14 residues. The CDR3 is CASSNRVKESEQYF. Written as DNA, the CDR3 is TGTGCCAGCAGTAATCGGGTCAAAGAATCCGAGCAGTACTTC.

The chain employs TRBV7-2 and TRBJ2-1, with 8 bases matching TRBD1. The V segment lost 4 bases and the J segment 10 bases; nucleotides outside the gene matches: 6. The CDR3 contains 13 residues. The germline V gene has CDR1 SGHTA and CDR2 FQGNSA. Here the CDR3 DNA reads TGTGCCAGCAGCTCGTCCCGGGACAGGGAGCAGTTCTTC. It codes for CASSSSRDREQFF.

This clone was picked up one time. The CDR3 here is CASSYRGQTYNEQFF. CDR3 DNA sequence: TGTGCCAGCAGTTACCGGGGACAGACCTACAATGAGCAGTTCTTC. V gene TRBV6-5 combines with J gene TRBJ2-1; 7 bases align to TRBD1. This CDR3 has 15 amino acids. J gave up 2 bases and V 2 bases, and 3 bases lay outside the gene matches. CDR1 MNHEY and CDR2 SVGAGI come from the germline V gene.

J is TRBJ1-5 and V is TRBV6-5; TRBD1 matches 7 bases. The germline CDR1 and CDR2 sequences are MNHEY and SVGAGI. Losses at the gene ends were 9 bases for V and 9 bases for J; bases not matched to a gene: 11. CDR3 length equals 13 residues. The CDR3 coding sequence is TGTGCCAGTAAATTACAGGGGATGGGGCCCCAGCATTTT. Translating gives CASKLQGMGPQHF.

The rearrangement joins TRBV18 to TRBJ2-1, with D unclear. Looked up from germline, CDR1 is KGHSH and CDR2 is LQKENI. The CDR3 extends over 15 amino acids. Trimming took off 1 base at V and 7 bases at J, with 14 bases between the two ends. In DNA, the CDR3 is TGTGCCAGCTCACCACTCGACTCGACCATAAATGAGCAGTTCTTC. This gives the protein CASSPLDSTINEQFF.

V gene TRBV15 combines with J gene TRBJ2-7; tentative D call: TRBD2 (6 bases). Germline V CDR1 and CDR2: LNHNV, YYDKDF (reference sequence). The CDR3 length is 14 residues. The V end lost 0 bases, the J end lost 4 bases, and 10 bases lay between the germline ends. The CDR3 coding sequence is TGTGCCACCAGCAGAGATGGCGGGATTTACGAGCAGTACTTC. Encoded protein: CATSRDGGIYEQYF.

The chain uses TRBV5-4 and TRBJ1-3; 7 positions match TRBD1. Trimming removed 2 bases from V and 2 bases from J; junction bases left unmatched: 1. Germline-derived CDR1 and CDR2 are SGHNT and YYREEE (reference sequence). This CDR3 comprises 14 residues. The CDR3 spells CASSFTGAGNTIYF. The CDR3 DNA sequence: TGTGCCAGCAGCTTCACAGGGGCTGGAAACACCATATATTTT.

The CDR3 sequence: CATQPPGAYEQYF. CDR3 in DNA: TGTGCCACCCAACCGCCAGGGGCCTACGAGCAGTACTTC. The J gene is TRBJ2-7, the V gene TRBV6-5, with D perhaps TRBD1 (6 bases). From germline, CDR1 is MNHEY and CDR2 SVGAGI. This CDR3 is 13 amino acids long. V was trimmed by 10 bases and J by 2 bases, leaving 15 bases between them.

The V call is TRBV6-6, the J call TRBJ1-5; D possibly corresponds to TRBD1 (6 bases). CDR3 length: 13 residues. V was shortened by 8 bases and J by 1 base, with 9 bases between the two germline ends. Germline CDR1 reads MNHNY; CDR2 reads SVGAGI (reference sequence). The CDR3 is CASATGSNQPQHF. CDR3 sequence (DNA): TGTGCCAGCGCCACAGGGAGCAATCAGCCCCAGCATTTT.

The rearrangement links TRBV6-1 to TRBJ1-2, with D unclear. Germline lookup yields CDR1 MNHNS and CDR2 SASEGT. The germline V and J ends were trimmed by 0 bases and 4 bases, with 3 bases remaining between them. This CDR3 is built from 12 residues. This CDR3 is CASSEAFYGYTF. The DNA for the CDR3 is TGTGCCAGCAGTGAAGCCTTCTATGGCTACACCTTC.

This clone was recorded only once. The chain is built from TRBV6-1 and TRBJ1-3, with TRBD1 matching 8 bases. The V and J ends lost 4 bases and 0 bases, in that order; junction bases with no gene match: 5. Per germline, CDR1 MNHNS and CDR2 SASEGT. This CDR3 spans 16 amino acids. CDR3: CASSGSGGSSGNTIYF. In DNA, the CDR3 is TGTGCCAGCAGTGGTTCAGGGGGCAGCTCTGGAAACACCATATATTTT.

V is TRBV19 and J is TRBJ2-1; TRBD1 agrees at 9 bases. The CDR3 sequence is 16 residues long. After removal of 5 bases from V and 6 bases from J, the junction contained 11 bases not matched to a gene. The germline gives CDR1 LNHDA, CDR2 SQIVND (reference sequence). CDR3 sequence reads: CASSARDRVTGNEQFF. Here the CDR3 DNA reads TGTGCCAGTAGTGCCCGGGACAGGGTGACTGGCAATGAGCAGTTCTTC. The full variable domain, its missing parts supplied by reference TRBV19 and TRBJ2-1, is DGGITQSPKYLFRKEGQNVTLSCEQNLNHDAMYWYRQDPGQGLRLIYYSQIVNDFQKGDIAEGYSVSREKKESFPLTVTSAQKNPTAFYLCASSARDRVTGNEQFFGPGTRLTVL.

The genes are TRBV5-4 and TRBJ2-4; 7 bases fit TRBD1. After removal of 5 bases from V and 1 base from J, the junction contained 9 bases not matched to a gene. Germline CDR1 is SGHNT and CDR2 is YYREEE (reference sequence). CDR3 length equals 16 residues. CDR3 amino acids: CASSPDRVGAKNIQYF. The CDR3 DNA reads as TGTGCCAGCAGTCCCGACAGGGTCGGGGCCAAAAACATTCAGTACTTC.

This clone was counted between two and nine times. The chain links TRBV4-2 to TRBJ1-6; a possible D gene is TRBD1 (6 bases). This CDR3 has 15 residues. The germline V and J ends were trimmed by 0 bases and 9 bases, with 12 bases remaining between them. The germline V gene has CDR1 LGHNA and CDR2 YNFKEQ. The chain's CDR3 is CASSQDTGSLSPLHF. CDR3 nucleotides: TGTGCCAGCAGCCAAGATACAGGGTCGCTTTCACCCCTCCACTTT.

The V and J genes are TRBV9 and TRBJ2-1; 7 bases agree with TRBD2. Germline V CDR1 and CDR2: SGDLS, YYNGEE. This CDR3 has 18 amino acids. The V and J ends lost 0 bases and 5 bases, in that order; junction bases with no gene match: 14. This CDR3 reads CASSVGARRLATHNEQFF. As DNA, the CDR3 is TGTGCCAGCAGCGTAGGAGCGAGGAGACTAGCTACCCACAATGAGCAGTTCTTC.